The 10 T cell receptor beta chains presented below share a single source sample, sequenced in a study of control samples from healthy donors and cancer patients. TCRdb keeps only in-frame clones here, not all; method: immunoSEQ multiplex PCR. The sample consists of approximately 170,000 clones, 91% of them appearing once. Specimen: blood. Receptor source: a woman in her twenties or thirties in good health.

The genes are TRBV19 and TRBJ1-1; D call uncertain. Trimming removed 5 bases from V and 4 bases from J, with 11 bases in between. The CDR3 covers 13 residues. Germline V gene data show CDR1 as LNHDA and CDR2 as SQIVND (reference sequence). DNA of the CDR3: TGTGCCAGTAGTCCTGGACGGCTCACTGAAGCTTTCTTT. Protein sequence: CASSPGRLTEAFF.

This rearrangement joins TRBV5-1 to TRBJ2-1; 7 bases line up with TRBD1. The CDR3 contains 12 residues. Unmatched junction bases numbered 2, after V lost 4 bases and J lost 7 bases. Germline V gene lookup returns CDR1 SGHRS and CDR2 YFSETQ. CDR3 loop: CASSTDRNEQFF. In DNA, the CDR3 is TGCGCCAGCAGCACGGACAGGAATGAGCAGTTCTTC.

V is TRBV11-2 and J is TRBJ2-7, with a possible D match to TRBD1 (6 bases). V was cut by 3 bases and J by 3 bases, with 12 bases left in between. Germline CDR1 and CDR2: SGHAT and FQNNGV. This CDR3 contains 14 residues. The CDR3 region has the DNA TGTGCCAGCAGCTTGTCCCCGGGACACTACGAGCAGTACTTC. Its translation: CASSLSPGHYEQYF.

This clone was counted a few times. The identical CDR3 is also encoded by other nucleotide sequences in the sample. The gene calls are TRBV20-1 and TRBJ1-1; D gene ambiguous. Germline values: CDR1 DFQATT, CDR2 SNEGSKA (reference sequence). CDR3 size: 11 residues. Trimming removed 4 bases at V and 1 base at J, with 4 bases between. As DNA, the CDR3 is TGCAGTGCTACAGGGAACACTGAAGCTTTCTTT. Its protein product is CSATGNTEAFF.

Comment on this clone: The same CDR3 arises from other DNA sequences in this sample as well. V and J are TRBV6-4 and TRBJ2-2; tentatively, D is TRBD1 or TRBD2 (5 bases each). The V and J ends lost 0 bases and 3 bases respectively, with 5 bases between them. In germline, CDR1 is MRHNA, CDR2 SNTAGT. The CDR3 is 14 amino acids. The CDR3 nucleotides are TGTGCCAGCAGTGACTCGGGGGACACCGGGGAGCTGTTTTTT. Its protein product is CASSDSGDTGELFF.

V gene TRBV5-1 combines with J gene TRBJ1-4; D perhaps matches TRBD1 (6 bases). V was trimmed by 3 bases and J by 8 bases, leaving 14 bases between them. Germline CDR1 SGHRS, CDR2 YFSETQ. The CDR3 length is 14 residues. The CDR3 sequence is CASSSQGSREKLFF. The CDR3 DNA reads TGCGCCAGCAGCTCACAGGGTTCTAGGGAAAAACTGTTTTTT.

J is TRBJ1-4 and V is TRBV20-1; D unclear. Germline lookup yields CDR1 DFQATT and CDR2 SNEGSKA (reference sequence). The CDR3 has 12 amino acids. Between the trimmed V and J ends, which lost 3 bases and 8 bases, there was a span of 10 bases. CDR3: CSASKANEKLFF. CDR3 bases: TGCAGTGCTAGTAAGGCGAACGAAAAACTGTTTTTT.

The chain links TRBV29-1 to TRBJ1-2; perhaps TRBD1 as D (5 bases). The germline CDR1 and CDR2 sequences are SQVTM and ANQGSEA. V was clipped by 4 bases and J by 1 base, with 16 bases between them. The CDR3 runs to 15 residues. CDR3 sequence reads: CSVARSGTGNYGYTF. DNA of the CDR3: TGCAGCGTTGCTAGATCCGGGACCGGTAACTATGGCTACACCTTC. Full variable domain (remainder filled in from reference TRBV29-1 and TRBJ1-2): SAVISQKPSRDICQRGTSLTIQCQVDSQVTMMFWYRQQPGQSLTLIATANQGSEATYESGFVIDKFPISRPNLTFSTLTVSNMSPEDSSIYLCSVARSGTGNYGYTFGSGTRLTVV.

CDR3 amino acids: CASSEVGGNYGYTF. CDR3 bases: TGTGCCAGCAGTGAGGTGGGGGGGAACTATGGCTACACCTTC. The V gene is TRBV6-1, the J gene TRBJ1-2; TRBD1 might be the D (5 bases). Germline V gene sequence: CDR1 MNHNS, CDR2 SASEGT. V lost 3 bases to trimming and J lost 2 bases, with 10 bases between them. This CDR3 has 14 amino acids.

This rearrangement joins TRBV2 to TRBJ1-4; 8 bases are a match to TRBD1. The CDR3 has 11 amino acids. V was pared by 11 bases and J by 8 bases, with 4 bases of the junction left unmatched. Germline assignment: CDR1 SNHLY and CDR2 FYNNEI. CDR3 coding DNA: TGTGCCTCACGACAGGGGGAAAAACTGTTTTTT. It specifies CASRQGEKLFF.